These T cell receptor beta chains were read from a single sample in a study of blood T cells in healthy people across ages. TCRdb processed the 5' RACE reads anew with MiXCR; each CDR3 protein has one entry. Here the sample spans 900,000 to 950,000 distinct CDR3 sequences, about 27% being singletons. These same data were also listed under a study on T cells of mothers and their children.

Specimen: blood. The receptors originated from a woman aged 40 to 49 in good health. CDR3s leave out the opening cysteine and the closing phenylalanine or tryptophan.

J gene	V gene	CDR3 protein
TRBJ2-3	TRBV7-9	ASSSGQGITDTQY
TRBJ2-3	TRBV29-1	SVEGHLGTDTQY
TRBJ2-5	TRBV29-1	SVGRQETQY
TRBJ1-1	TRBV6-6	TSSTDRGLVTEAF
TRBJ2-1	TRBV7-2	ASSLLEYNEQF
TRBJ1-2	TRBV28	ASRRHEGVNYGYT
TRBJ1-1	TRBV30	AWSRRNTEAF
TRBJ2-7	TRBV4-1	ASSHGTGGWEQY
TRBJ1-1	TRBV12-3/TRBV12-4	ASSLNPGSRTEAF
TRBJ2-1	TRBV7-2	ASSSDQWGEQF
TRBJ1-4	TRBV6-6	ASNSLGDRGPKLF
.	TRBV12-3/TRBV12-4	ASSLGQGATQY
TRBJ1-6	TRBV11-1	ASSLRSRASDSPLH
TRBJ2-3	TRBV6-6	ASSYLVPGTDTQY
TRBJ2-5	TRBV5-5	ASRPDSPTVETQY
TRBJ2-3	TRBV5-5	ASSLPGTGTDTQY
TRBJ1-2	TRBV7-2	ASSSERDYGYT
TRBJ2-3	TRBV28	ASSPQYTQY
TRBJ2-5	TRBV20-1	SASRLAGAQLQETQY
TRBJ1-5	TRBV28	ASSLPDRAGNQPQH
TRBJ2-5	TRBV3-1	ASRTGTSWVETQY
TRBJ1-2	TRBV19	ASRFAGALNYGYT
.	TRBV7-2	ASSSTEVGQY
TRBJ1-2	TRBV7-6	ASSLGTAPSYGYT
TRBJ2-1	TRBV7-9	ASSLIGQEIAEQF
.	TRBV12-3/TRBV12-4	ASSFEAGTSYNEQY
TRBJ1-6	TRBV5-6	ASSLAGGVGSPLH
TRBJ2-3	TRBV12-3/TRBV12-4	ASRDTRTDTQY
TRBJ1-4	TRBV24-1	ATSASTGWGEKLF
TRBJ2-5	TRBV7-3	ASSLGRQEAQY
TRBJ2-5	TRBV7-9	ASSLVDRLQETQY
TRBJ2-1	TRBV28	ASSTQDPRSYNEQF
TRBJ1-5	TRBV20-1	SAIRGRGQGQPQH
TRBJ2-1	TRBV11-2	ASSLPSSYEQF
TRBJ1-4	TRBV18	ASSPDEGYTNEKLF
TRBJ2-7	TRBV3-1	ASSQGGLGLPGSYEQY
TRBJ2-7	TRBV15	ATSRDPGNNEQY
TRBJ1-6	TRBV7-2	ASSVISGPLH
TRBJ2-4	TRBV6-1	ASSDPSTGHVGEQY
TRBJ2-5	TRBV11-1	ASSSPPQETQY
TRBJ2-7	TRBV9	ASSVAGTGLDEQY
TRBJ2-7	TRBV6-1	ASKSDHYEQY
TRBJ1-5	TRBV20-1	SARGTGHSNQPQH
TRBJ1-1	TRBV5-1	ASSLGEVRIDLMNTEAF
TRBJ1-3	TRBV7-2	ASSLMGDTIY
TRBJ2-7	TRBV5-1	ASSPDMVKEQY
TRBJ2-1	TRBV4-3	ASSQDGGPYNEQF
TRBJ2-5	TRBV11-1	ASSLAPSGEETQY
TRBJ1-2	TRBV27	ASTSAWGTNYGYT
TRBJ2-7	TRBV29-1	SGTYEQY
TRBJ1-2	TRBV20-1	RNESGSYGYT
TRBJ1-2	TRBV10-3	AISVTLAGQSYGYT
TRBJ2-5	TRBV5-1	ASSLEGQGTETQY
TRBJ1-2	TRBV18	ASSPPIIPKGYGHT
TRBJ2-5	TRBV28	ASSLPGTGGY
TRBJ2-1	TRBV7-2	ASSLNRIQSRF
TRBJ2-1	TRBV29-1	SVVDTATYNERF